This is a list of T cell receptor beta chains from one sample in a study of Ad26.COV2.S vaccination and SARS-CoV-2 variants. Sequenced by immunoSEQ multiplex PCR; TCRdb stores in-frame clones only, minus some. The top ten hold about 3.5% of the sample, which has approximately 350,000 clones, around 90% seen once. The specimen was peripheral blood, collected in a trial of Ad26.COV2.S vaccine versus placebo. These receptors were collected from a person between 18 and 59 years old who received the Ad26.COV2.S COVID-19 vaccine or a placebo. Each CDR3 is given with its conserved first and last residue. The D gene is left open where the match is weak. Clone size is shown for a subset of rows, as once, few, many or a class of expanded clone.

v_call	d_call	j_call	cdr3_length	clone_size	cdr3_nt	cdr3_aa
TRBV4-3	.	TRBJ1-1	15	.	TGCGCCAGCAGCCAAGAGTCGGGGCTGAACACTGAAGCTTTCTTT	CASSQESGLNTEAFF
TRBV20-1	TRBD1	TRBJ2-3	14	.	TGCAGTGCTAGTGGGACAGCTAGCACAGATACGCAGTATTTT	CSASGTASTDTQYF
TRBV13	TRBD2	TRBJ2-7	14	once	TGTGCCAGCAGCTTACTTAGCGGGGACCACGAGCAGTACTTC	CASSLLSGDHEQYF
TRBV3-1/TRBV3-2	.	TRBJ1-4	16	.	TGTGCCAGCAGCCAACCCCGACTTACAACTAATGAAAAACTGTTTTTT	CASSQPRLTTNEKLFF
TRBV7-2	.	TRBJ2-1	13	.	TGTGCCAGCAGCTTACTAGGGGGTGCTGAGCAGTTCTTC	CASSLLGGAEQFF
TRBV5-4	.	TRBJ1-6	13	.	TGTGCCAGCCCCGGGACATTAGTTTCACCCCTCCACTTT	CASPGTLVSPLHF
TRBV7-9	.	TRBJ1-1	13	.	TGTGCCAGCAGGCCCACAGAGAACACTGAAGCTTTCTTT	CASRPTENTEAFF
TRBV11-2	.	TRBJ1-2	13	.	TGTGCCAGCAGCCTACAGGGCAACTATGGCTACACCTTC	CASSLQGNYGYTF
TRBV19	.	TRBJ1-1	14	.	TGTGCCAGTAGTATACAGGTTATGAACACTGAAGCTTTCTTT	CASSIQVMNTEAFF
TRBV4-1	TRBD1	TRBJ1-1	13	.	TGCGCCAGCAGCGGAGGGACAGGGGTAGGAGCTTTCTTT	CASSGGTGVGAFF
TRBV9	TRBD1	TRBJ1-6	15	.	TGTGCCAGCAGCGTAGGTGGACAGGTGGGATCACCCCTCCACTTT	CASSVGGQVGSPLHF
TRBV5-1	.	TRBJ2-3	14	once	TGCGCCAGCAGCGGGGTAGCGGAAAAAGATACGCAGTATTTT	CASSGVAEKDTQYF
TRBV12-3/TRBV12-4	.	TRBJ1-1	11	.	TGTGCCAGCAGTCTTCGATCTGAAGCTTTCTTT	CASSLRSEAFF
TRBV9	.	TRBJ1-5	20	.	TGTGCCAGCAGCGTAGCCGGGGGGGCCGGACAGATCTTTAATGGTCAGCCCCAGCATTTT	CASSVAGGAGQIFNGQPQHF
TRBV29-1	.	TRBJ2-3	16	.	TGCAGCGTTGAAGGCGGGGCAGTTTTTAGCACAGATACGCAGTATTTT	CSVEGGAVFSTDTQYF
TRBV19	TRBD1	TRBJ2-7	13	.	TGTGCCAGTAGTCGACAGGGATGGTCCGAGCAGTACTTC	CASSRQGWSEQYF
TRBV6-9	.	TRBJ1-5	15	.	TGTGCCTGGACCACTGCGACATCCCGGAATCAGCCCCAGCATTTT	CAWTTATSRNQPQHF
TRBV6-5	.	TRBJ2-7	14	once	TGTGCCAGCAGTTACAGGGACTCCTCCTACGAGCAGTACTTC	CASSYRDSSYEQYF
TRBV5-1	TRBD2	TRBJ2-5	17	.	TGCGCCAGCAGCTTGGCACTGACTAGCGGGGTCCAAGAGACCCAGTACTTC	CASSLALTSGVQETQYF
TRBV7-3	TRBD1	TRBJ2-7	14	once	TGTGCCAGAGAACACGGGACAGAAAGGGACGAGCAGTACTTC	CAREHGTERDEQYF
TRBV7-9	.	TRBJ2-3	16	.	TGTGCCAGCAGCCCAAGAGGCGGACTGAGTCTCGATACGCAGTATTTT	CASSPRGGLSLDTQYF
TRBV27	TRBD1	TRBJ2-5	15	.	TGTGCCAGCAGCCAGACAGGGCACCCTTCAGAGACCCAGTACTTC	CASSQTGHPSETQYF
TRBV14	TRBD1	TRBJ1-1	14	once	TGTGCCAGCAGCCGGACAGGGGGGCGCACTGAAGCTTTCTTT	CASSRTGGRTEAFF
TRBV7-9	.	TRBJ2-4	13	.	TGTGCCATCCTAAACCGGGAAGGAAACATTCAGTACTTC	CAILNREGNIQYF
TRBV7-2	TRBD1	TRBJ2-1	18	.	TGTGCCAGCAGCTTAGAGGGCCGGGACAGGGCTTTTTTCTACCCGCGGTTCTTC	CASSLEGRDRAFFYPRFF
TRBV7-9	.	TRBJ1-1	13	.	TGTGCCAGCAGCAAGGTAAAGAACCCTGAAGCTTTCTTT	CASSKVKNPEAFF
TRBV5-1	TRBD1	TRBJ2-7	15	.	TGCGCCAGCAGCTTTGGGACAGCTAGCTCCTACGAGCAGTACTTC	CASSFGTASSYEQYF
TRBV9	.	TRBJ2-2	13	once	TGTGCCAGCAGCGTAGGGAACACCGGGGAGCTGTTTTTT	CASSVGNTGELFF
TRBV19	.	TRBJ1-5	12	.	TGTGCCAGTAGTATCCTGGATCAGCCCCAGCATTTT	CASSILDQPQHF
TRBV15	TRBD1	TRBJ1-6	13	.	TGTGCCACCAGGACAGGGTTTAATTCACCCCTCCACTTT	CATRTGFNSPLHF
TRBV9	TRBD1	TRBJ2-5	15	.	TGTGCCAGCAGCAATCCGGGACAGGGAGGAGAGACCCAGTACTTC	CASSNPGQGGETQYF
TRBV7-2	.	TRBJ2-3	14	.	TGTGCCAGCAGCTTACAATCCCAGGGGGATACGCAGTATTTT	CASSLQSQGDTQYF
TRBV5-6	.	TRBJ2-1	15	.	TGTGCCAGCAGCTTTTTACAGGGCTCCTACAATGAGCAGTTCTTC	CASSFLQGSYNEQFF
TRBV5-4	.	TRBJ2-3	16	.	TGTGCCAGCAGTTTAGCGCAGGCCAGGAGCACAGATACGCAGTATTTT	CASSLAQARSTDTQYF
TRBV7-9	TRBD1	TRBJ1-4	14	once	TGTGCCAGCAGCTTAGCGGACAGGGATGAAAAACTGTTTTTT	CASSLADRDEKLFF
TRBV20-1	TRBD2	TRBJ2-1	14	once	TGCAGTGCTAGTAACGGCGGGGGGCCGGATGAGCAGTTCTTC	CSASNGGGPDEQFF
TRBV7-2	TRBD1	TRBJ2-2	16	.	TGTGCCAGCAGCAGACCGGGACAGCCAAGCACCGGGGAGCTGTTTTTT	CASSRPGQPSTGELFF
TRBV6-6	.	TRBJ2-7	13	.	TGTGCCTCCACCGAGGGACATCTCTACGAGCAGTACTTC	CASTEGHLYEQYF
TRBV16	.	TRBJ1-3	12	.	TGTGCCAGCAGCCTGACTGGAAACACCATATATTTT	CASSLTGNTIYF
TRBV5-4	.	TRBJ2-1	11	once	TGTGCCAGCAGCTTGGATAATGAGCAGTTCTTC	CASSLDNEQFF
TRBV28	TRBD1	TRBJ1-1	12	.	TGTGCCAGCAGTGACAGGGTCCCTGAAGCTTTCTTT	CASSDRVPEAFF
TRBV10-3	TRBD1	TRBJ1-1	14	.	TGTGCCATCAGTGAGCGGACAGGGAACACTGAAGCTTTCTTT	CAISERTGNTEAFF
TRBV10-3	.	TRBJ2-7	14	once	TGTGCCATCAGTGAGCCGGACAGCTCCTACGAGCAGTACTTC	CAISEPDSSYEQYF
TRBV7-6	.	TRBJ2-1	15	.	TGTGCCAGCAGGGCTCGGGGGACACCTTACAATGAGCAGTTCTTC	CASRARGTPYNEQFF
TRBV7-2	.	TRBJ1-5	14	.	TGTGCCAGCAGCTTAGAAGGGCAGAATCAGCCCCAGCATTTT	CASSLEGQNQPQHF
TRBV6-6	.	TRBJ2-7	13	.	TGTGCCAGCAGTTACTCTAGCGCCTACGAGCAGTACTTC	CASSYSSAYEQYF
TRBV4-1	.	TRBJ1-2	13	.	TGCGCCAGCAGCTTTACCGACAGCTATGGCTACACCTTC	CASSFTDSYGYTF
TRBV9	TRBD2	TRBJ2-5	16	.	TGTGCCAGCAGCGTAGTGGCGGGGGGGCCTCAAGAGACCCAGTACTTC	CASSVVAGGPQETQYF
TRBV7-7	.	TRBJ1-2	16	once	TGTGCTAGCAGCCCTGGAGGCGAGAGAGCTAACTATGGCTACACCTTC	CASSPGGERANYGYTF
TRBV27	.	TRBJ1-2	13	.	TGTGCCAGCAGAGGCAGTACAGGGCAGGGCTACACCTTC	CASRGSTGQGYTF
TRBV6-1	.	TRBJ2-1	14	.	TGTGCCAGCAGTGAAGCAGGTGGAGGAAATGAGCAGTTCTTC	CASSEAGGGNEQFF
TRBV9	.	TRBJ2-2	16	.	TGTGCCAGCAGCGTAGTAAGGGCCCCAAACACCGGGGAGCTGTTTTTT	CASSVVRAPNTGELFF
TRBV5-1	.	TRBJ2-7	14	.	TGCGCCAGCAGCCCGGCCCGCACAGGGTGGGAGCAGTACTTC	CASSPARTGWEQYF
TRBV7-9	.	TRBJ2-5	15	once	TGTGCCAGCAGCTTGGTACAGGCGCCCGCAGAGACCCAGTACTTC	CASSLVQAPAETQYF
TRBV6-5	.	TRBJ2-2	14	.	TGTGCCAGCAGTCTTATGAGAGTTACCGGGGAGCTGTTTTTT	CASSLMRVTGELFF